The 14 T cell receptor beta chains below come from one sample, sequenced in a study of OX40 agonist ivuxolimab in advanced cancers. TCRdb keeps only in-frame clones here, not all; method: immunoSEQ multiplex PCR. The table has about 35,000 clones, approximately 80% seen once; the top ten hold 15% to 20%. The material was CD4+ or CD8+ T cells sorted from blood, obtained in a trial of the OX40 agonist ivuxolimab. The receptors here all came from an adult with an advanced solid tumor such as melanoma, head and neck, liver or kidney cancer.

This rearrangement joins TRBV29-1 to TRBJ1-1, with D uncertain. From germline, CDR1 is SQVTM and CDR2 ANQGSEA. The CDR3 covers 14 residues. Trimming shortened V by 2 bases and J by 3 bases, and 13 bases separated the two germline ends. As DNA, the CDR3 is TGCAGCGTTGAAACCTCCTTTTTGGACACTGAAGCTTTCTTT. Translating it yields CSVETSFLDTEAFF.

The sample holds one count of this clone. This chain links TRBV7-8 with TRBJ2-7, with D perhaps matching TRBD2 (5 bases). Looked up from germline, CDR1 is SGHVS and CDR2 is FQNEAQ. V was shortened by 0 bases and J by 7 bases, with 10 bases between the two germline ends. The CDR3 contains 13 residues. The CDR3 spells CASSLAITGEQYF. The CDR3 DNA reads TGTGCCAGCAGCTTAGCTATCACGGGGGAGCAGTACTTC.

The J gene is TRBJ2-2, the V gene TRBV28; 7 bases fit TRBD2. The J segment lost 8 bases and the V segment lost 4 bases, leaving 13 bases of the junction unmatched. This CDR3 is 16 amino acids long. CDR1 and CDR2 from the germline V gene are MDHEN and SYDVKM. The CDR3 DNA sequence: TGTGCCAGCAGTTCCTCCACCGGGACTATATCTGGGGAGCTGTTTTTT. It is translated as CASSSSTGTISGELFF.

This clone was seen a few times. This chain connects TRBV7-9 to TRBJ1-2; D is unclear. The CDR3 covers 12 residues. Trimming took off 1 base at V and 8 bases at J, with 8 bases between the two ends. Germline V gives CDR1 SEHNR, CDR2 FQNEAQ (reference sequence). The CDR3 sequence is CASSLGLQGYTF. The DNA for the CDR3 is TGTGCCAGCAGCTTAGGTTTGCAGGGCTACACCTTC.

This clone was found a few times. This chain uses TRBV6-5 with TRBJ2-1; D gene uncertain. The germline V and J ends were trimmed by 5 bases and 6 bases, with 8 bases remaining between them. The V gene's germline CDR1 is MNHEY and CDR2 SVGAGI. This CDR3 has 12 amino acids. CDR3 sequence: CASSHGANEQFF. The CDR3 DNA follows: TGTGCCAGCAGTCATGGAGCCAATGAGCAGTTCTTC.

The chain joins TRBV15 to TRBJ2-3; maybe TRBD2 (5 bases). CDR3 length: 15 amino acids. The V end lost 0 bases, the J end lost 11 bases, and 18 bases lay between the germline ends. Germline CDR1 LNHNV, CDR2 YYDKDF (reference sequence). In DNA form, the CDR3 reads TGTGCCACCAGCAGAGATCTTCTCCCCGGGGTCAGGCAGTATTTT. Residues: CATSRDLLPGVRQYF.

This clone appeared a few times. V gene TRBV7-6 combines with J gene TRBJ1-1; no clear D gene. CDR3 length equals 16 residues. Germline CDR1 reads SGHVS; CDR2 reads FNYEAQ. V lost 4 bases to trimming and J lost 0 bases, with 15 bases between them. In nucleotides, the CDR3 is TGTGCCAGCAGCTCGGACCCAGGAGAAGTGAACACTGAAGCTTTCTTT. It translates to CASSSDPGEVNTEAFF.

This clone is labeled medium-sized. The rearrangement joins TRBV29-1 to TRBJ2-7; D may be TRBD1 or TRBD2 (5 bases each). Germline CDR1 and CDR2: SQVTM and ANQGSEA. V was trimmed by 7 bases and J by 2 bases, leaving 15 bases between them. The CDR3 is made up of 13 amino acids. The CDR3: CSGAGTVPYEQYF. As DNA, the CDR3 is TGCAGCGGTGCCGGGACGGTACCCTACGAGCAGTACTTC.

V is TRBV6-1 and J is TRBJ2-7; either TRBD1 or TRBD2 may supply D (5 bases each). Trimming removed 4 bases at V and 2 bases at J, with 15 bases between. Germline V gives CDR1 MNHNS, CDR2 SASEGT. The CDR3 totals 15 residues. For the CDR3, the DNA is TGTGCCAGCAGTGTTTATGGGACGGGTACCTACGAGCAGTACTTC. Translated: CASSVYGTGTYEQYF.

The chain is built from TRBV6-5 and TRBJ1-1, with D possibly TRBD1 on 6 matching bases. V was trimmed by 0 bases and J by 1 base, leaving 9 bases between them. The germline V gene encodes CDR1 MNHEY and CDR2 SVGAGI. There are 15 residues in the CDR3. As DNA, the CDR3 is TGTGCCAGCAGTTACTCGTTAGGGGGGAACACTGAAGCTTTCTTT. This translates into CASSYSLGGNTEAFF.

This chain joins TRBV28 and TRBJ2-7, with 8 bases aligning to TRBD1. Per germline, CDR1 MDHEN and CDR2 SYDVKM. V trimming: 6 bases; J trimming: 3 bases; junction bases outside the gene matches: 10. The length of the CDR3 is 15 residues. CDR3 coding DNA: TGTGCCAGCAGCCCCCCGGGGACAGGCTTCTACGAGCAGTACTTC. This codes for CASSPPGTGFYEQYF.

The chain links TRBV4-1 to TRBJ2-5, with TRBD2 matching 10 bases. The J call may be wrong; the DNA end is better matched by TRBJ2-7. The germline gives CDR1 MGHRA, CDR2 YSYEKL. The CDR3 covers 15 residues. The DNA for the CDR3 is TGCGCCAGCAGACAGGGACTAGCGCCGTCCTACGAGCAGTACTTC. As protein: CASRQGLAPSYEQYF.

The CDR3 nucleotides read TGTGCCAGCACCTTCTTCGGCAGCGAGGAGCAGTTCTTC. Its protein is CASTFFGSEEQFF. This chain links TRBV27 with TRBJ2-1; the D is unclear. The CDR3 contains 13 residues. CDR1 MNHEY and CDR2 SMNVEV come from the germline V gene (reference sequence). Trimming pared 7 bases from V and 10 bases from J, leaving 17 bases between.

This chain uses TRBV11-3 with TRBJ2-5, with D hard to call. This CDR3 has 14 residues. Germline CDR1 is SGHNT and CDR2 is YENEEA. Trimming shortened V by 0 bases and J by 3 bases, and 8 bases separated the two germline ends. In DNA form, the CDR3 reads TGTGCCAGCAGCTTAGAGAACGGTGAAGAGACCCAGTACTTC. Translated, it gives CASSLENGEETQYF.